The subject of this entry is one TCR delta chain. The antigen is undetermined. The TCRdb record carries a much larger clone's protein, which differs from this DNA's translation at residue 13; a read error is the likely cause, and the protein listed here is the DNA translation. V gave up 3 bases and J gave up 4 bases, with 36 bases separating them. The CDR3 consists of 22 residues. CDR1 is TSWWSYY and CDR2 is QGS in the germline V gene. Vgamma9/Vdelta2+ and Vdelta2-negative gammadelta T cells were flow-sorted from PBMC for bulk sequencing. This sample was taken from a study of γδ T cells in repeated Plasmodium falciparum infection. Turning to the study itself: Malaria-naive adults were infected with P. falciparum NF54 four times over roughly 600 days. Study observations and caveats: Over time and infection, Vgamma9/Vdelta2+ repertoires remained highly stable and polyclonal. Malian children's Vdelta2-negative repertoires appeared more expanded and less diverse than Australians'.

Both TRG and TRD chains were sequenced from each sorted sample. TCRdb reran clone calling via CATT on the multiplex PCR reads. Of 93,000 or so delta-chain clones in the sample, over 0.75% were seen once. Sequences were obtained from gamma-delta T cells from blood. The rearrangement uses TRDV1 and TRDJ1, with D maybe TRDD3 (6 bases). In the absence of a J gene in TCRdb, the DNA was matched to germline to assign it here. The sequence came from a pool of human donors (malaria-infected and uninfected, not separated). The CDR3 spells CALGDSPPKGDGEYGKGDKLIF. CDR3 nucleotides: TGTGCTCTTGGGGACTCCCCTCCTAAAGGGGATGGGGAATACGGGAAAGGCGATAAACTCATCTTT.